A single T cell receptor beta chain is shown here with its context. Data came from immunoSEQ multiplex PCR; TCRdb stores just in-frame clones and leaves some out. The sample has some 130,000 clones; 70% to 90% are singletons. As to time point: blood 2 weeks post-SBRT. Indicated treatment: 15 Gy SBRT to primary tumor, nephrectomy 4 weeks later. The patient's renal cell carcinoma had clear cell pathology. This record belongs to a study of radiation and T cells in renal cell carcinoma. About the research overall: Nephrectomy followed 15 Gy stereotactic body radiation by 4 weeks.

CDR3 length equals 14 residues. Trimming took 9 bases from V and 1 from J, leaving 15 bases between them. The V gene's germline CDR1 is LNHNV and CDR2 YYDKDF (reference sequence). The chain is built from TRBV15 and TRBJ1-2; D not resolved. This material consisted of blood, taken from a patient whose treatment included radiotherapy and nephrectomy. The origin of this receptor is a woman in her seventies with renal cell carcinoma. The CDR3 here is CATRAGRSNYGYTF. The DNA for the CDR3 is TGTGCCACGCGAGCCGGACGCAGTAACTATGGCTACACCTTC.